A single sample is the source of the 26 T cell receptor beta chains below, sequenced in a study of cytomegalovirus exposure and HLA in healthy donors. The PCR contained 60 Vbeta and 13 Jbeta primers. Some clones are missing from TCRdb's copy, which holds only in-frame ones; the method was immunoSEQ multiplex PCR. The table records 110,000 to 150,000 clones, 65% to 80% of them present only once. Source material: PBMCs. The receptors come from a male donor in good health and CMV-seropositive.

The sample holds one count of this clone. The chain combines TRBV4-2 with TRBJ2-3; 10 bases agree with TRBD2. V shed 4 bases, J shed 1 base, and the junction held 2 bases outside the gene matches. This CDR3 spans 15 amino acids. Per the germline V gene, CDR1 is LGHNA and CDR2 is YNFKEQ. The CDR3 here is CASSLAGGGTDTQYF. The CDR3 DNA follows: TGTGCCAGCAGCCTAGCGGGAGGAGGCACAGATACGCAGTATTTT.

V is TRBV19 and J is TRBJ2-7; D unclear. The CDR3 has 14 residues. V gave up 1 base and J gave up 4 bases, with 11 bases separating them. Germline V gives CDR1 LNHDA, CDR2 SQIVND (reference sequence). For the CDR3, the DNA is TGTGCCAGTAGTATAGGGGCCGGCGAATACGAGCAGTACTTC. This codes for CASSIGAGEYEQYF.

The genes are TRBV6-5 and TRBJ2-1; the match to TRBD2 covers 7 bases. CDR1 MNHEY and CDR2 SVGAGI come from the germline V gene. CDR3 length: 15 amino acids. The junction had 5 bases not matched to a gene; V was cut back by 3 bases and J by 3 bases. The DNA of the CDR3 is TGTGCCAGCAGTTATTCGGGGAGGGTCTACAATGAGCAGTTCTTC. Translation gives CASSYSGRVYNEQFF.

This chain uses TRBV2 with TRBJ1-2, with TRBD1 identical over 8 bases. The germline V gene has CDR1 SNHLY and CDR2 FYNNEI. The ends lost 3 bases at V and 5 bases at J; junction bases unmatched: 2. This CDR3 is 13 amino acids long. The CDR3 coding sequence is TGTGCCAGCAGTGATAGGACAGGGTATGGCTACACCTTC. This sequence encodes CASSDRTGYGYTF.

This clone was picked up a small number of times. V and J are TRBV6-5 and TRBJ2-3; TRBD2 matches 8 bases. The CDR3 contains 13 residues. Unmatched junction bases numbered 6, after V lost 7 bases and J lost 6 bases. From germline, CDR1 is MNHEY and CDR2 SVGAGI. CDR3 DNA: TGTGCCAGCACCTCCTCGGGAGGGGATACGCAGTATTTT. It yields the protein CASTSSGGDTQYF.

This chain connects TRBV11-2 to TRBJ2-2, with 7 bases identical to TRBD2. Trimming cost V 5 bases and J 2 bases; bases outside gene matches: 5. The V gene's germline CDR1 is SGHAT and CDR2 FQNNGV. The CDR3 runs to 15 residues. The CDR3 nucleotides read TGTGCCAGCAGCAGACTAGCCCGAAACACCGGGGAGCTGTTTTTT. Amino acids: CASSRLARNTGELFF.

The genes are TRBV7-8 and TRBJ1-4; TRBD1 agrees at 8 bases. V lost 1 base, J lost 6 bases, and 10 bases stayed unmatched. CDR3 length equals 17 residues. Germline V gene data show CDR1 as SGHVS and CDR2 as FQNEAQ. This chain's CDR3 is CASSLGGGTGKYEKLFF. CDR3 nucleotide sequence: TGTGCCAGCAGCTTAGGAGGGGGGACAGGAAAGTATGAAAAACTGTTTTTT.

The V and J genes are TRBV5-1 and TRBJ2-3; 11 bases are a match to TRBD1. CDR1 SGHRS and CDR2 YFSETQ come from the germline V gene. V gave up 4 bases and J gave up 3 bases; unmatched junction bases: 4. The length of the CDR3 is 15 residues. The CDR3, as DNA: TGCGCCAGCAGCGTCGGGGACAGGGGGACAGATACGCAGTATTTT. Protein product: CASSVGDRGTDTQYF.

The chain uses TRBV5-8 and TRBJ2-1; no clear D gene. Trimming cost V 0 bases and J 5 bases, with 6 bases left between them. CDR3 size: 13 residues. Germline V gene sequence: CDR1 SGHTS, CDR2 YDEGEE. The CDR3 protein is CASSLGRDNEQFF. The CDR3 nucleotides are TGTGCCAGCAGCTTGGGTCGGGACAATGAGCAGTTCTTC.

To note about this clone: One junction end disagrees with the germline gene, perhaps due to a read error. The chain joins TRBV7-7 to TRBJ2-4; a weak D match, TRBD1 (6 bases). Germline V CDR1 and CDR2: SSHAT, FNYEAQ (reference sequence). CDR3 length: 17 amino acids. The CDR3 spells CASSLPGQPLAKNIQYF. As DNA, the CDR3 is TGTGCTAGCAGCTTACCCGGACAGCCTCTAGCCAAAAACATTCAGTACTTC.

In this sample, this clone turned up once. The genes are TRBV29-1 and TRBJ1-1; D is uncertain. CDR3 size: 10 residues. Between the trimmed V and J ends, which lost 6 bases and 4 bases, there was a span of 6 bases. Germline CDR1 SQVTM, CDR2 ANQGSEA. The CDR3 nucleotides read TGCAGCGTAAGAGCCACTGAAGCTTTCTTT. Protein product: CSVRATEAFF. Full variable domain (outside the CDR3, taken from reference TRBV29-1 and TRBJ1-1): SAVISQKPSRDICQRGTSLTIQCQVDSQVTMMFWYRQQPGQSLTLIATANQGSEATYESGFVIDKFPISRPNLTFSTLTVSNMSPEDSSIYLCSVRATEAFFGQGTRLTVV.

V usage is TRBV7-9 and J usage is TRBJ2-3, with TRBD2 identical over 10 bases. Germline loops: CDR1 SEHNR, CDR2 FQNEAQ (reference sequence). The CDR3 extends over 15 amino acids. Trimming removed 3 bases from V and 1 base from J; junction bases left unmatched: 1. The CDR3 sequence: CASSFTSGGTDTQYF. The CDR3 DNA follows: TGTGCCAGCAGCTTCACTAGCGGGGGCACAGATACGCAGTATTTT.

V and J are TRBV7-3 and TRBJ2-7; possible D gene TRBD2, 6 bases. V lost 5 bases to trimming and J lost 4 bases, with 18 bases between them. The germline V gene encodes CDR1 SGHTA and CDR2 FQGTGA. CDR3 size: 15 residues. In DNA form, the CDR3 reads TGTGCCAGCAGCCCCCACGGGGGATCCGAATACGAGCAGTACTTC. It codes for CASSPHGGSEYEQYF.

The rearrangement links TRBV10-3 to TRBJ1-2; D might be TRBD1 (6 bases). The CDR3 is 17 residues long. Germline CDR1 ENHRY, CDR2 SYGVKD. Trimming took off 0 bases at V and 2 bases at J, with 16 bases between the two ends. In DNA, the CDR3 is TGTGCCATCAGTGAGTCCACAGGGTACGTAGCGAACTATGGCTACACCTTC. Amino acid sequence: CAISESTGYVANYGYTF.

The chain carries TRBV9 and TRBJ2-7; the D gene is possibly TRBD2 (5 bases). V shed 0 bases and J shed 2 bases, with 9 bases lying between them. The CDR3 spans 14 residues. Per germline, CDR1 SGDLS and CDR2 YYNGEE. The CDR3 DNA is TGTGCCAGCAGCGTAGCAGCGGCCGCCTACGAGCAGTACTTC. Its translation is CASSVAAAAYEQYF.

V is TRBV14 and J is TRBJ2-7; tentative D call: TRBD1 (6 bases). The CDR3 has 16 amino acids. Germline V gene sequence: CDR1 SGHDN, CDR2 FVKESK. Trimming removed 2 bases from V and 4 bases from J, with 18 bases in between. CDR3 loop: CASSQRYRDPVYEQYF. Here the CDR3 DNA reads TGTGCCAGCAGCCAACGTTACAGGGACCCAGTGTACGAGCAGTACTTC.

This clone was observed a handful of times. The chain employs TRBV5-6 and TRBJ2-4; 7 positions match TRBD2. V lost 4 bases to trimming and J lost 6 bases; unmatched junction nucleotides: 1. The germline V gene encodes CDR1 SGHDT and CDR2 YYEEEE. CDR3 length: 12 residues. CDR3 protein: CASSGGRNIQYF. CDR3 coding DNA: TGTGCCAGCAGCGGCGGGAGAAACATTCAGTACTTC.

Here the CDR3 DNA reads TGTGCCAGCAGCACACGGGGGGCCCGCTCCGGGGAGACCCAGTACTTC. Translation gives CASSTRGARSGETQYF. The genes are TRBV7-8 and TRBJ2-5; tentatively, D is TRBD2 (7 bases). This CDR3 is built from 16 residues. V lost 5 bases, J lost 5 bases, and 21 bases lay in between. The germline gives CDR1 SGHVS, CDR2 FQNEAQ.

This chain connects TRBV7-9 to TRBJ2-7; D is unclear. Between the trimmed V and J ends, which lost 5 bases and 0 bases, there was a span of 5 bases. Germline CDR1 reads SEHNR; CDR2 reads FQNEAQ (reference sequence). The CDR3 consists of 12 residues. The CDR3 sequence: CASSPSSYEQYF. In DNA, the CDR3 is TGTGCCAGCAGCCCCTCCTCCTACGAGCAGTACTTC. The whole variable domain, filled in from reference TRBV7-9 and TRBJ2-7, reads DTGVSQNPRHKITKRGQNVTFRCDPISEHNRLYWYRQTLGQGPEFLTYFQNEAQLEKSRLLSDRFSAERPKGSFSTLEIQRTEQGDSAMYLCASSPSSYEQYFGPGTRLTVT.

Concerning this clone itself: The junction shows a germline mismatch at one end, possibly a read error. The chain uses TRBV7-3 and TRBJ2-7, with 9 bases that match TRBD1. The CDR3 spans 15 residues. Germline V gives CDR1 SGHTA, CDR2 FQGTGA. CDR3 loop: CASSLKQGAAYEQYF. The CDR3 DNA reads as TGTGCCAGCAGTTTAAAACAGGGGGCGGCCTACGAGCAGTACTTC.

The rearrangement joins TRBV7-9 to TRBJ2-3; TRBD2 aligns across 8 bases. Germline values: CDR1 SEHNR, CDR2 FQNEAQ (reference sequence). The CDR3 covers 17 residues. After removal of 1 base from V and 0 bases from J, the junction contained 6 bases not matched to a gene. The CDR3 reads CASSLEVSSGSTDTQYF. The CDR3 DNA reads TGTGCCAGCAGCTTAGAAGTGTCTAGCGGGAGCACAGATACGCAGTATTTT.

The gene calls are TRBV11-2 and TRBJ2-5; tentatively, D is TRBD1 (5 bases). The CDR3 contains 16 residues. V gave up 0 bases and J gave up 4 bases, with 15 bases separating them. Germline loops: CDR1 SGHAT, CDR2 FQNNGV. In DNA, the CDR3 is TGTGCCAGCAGCTTAGATTTAAGGGCACAGGCAGAGACCCAGTACTTC. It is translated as CASSLDLRAQAETQYF.

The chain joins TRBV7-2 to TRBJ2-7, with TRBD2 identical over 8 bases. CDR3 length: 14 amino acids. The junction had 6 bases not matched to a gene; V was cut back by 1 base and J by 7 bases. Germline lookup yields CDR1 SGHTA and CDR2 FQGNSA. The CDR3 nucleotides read TGTGCCAGCAGCTTAGGGGCGGGAGGTCGGGAGCAGTACTTC. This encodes CASSLGAGGREQYF. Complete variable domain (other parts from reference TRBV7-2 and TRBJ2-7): GAGVSQSPSNKVTEKGKDVELRCDPISGHTALYWYRQSLGQGLEFLIYFQGNSAPDKSGLPSDRFSAERTGGSVSTLTIQRTQQEDSAVYLCASSLGAGGREQYFGPGTRLTVT.

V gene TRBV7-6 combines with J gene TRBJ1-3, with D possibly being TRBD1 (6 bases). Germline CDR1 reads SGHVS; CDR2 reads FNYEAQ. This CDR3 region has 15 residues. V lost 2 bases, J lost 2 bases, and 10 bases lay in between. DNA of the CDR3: TGTGCCAGCAGCTTATGGGGGACAACTGGAAACACCATATATTTT. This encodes CASSLWGTTGNTIYF.

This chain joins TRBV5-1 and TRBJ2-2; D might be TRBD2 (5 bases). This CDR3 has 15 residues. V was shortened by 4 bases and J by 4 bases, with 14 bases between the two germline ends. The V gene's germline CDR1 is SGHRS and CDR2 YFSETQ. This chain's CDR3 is CASSEGQPLTGELFF. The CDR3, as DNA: TGCGCCAGCAGCGAGGGCCAGCCCCTCACCGGGGAGCTGTTTTTT.

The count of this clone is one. CDR3 in amino acids: CASTSSGHQETQYF. CDR3 coding DNA: TGCGCCAGCACCTCCTCAGGGCATCAAGAGACCCAGTACTTC. This chain joins TRBV5-1 and TRBJ2-5; maybe TRBD1 (5 bases). V lost 6 bases, J lost 2 bases, and 14 bases lay in between. Germline V gives CDR1 SGHRS, CDR2 YFSETQ. The CDR3 loop spans 14 amino acids.